Shown below are 28 T cell receptor beta chains from a single sample sequenced in a study of tumor-infiltrating lymphocytes in oesophageal squamous cell carcinoma. One entry per CDR3 protein, called by TCRdb with MiXCR from the PCR reads. This sample yields about 14,000 distinct CDR3 sequences, of which around 50% are seen a single time; around 13% belongs to the top ten. The sample taken for sequencing was blood. All receptors derive from a male donor with esophageal squamous cell carcinoma.

The gene calls are TRBV27 and TRBJ1-1, with a weak D call TRBD1 (5 bases). This CDR3 region has 15 residues. V lost 5 bases and J 4 bases, leaving 17 bases between the germline ends. Looked up from germline, CDR1 is MNHEY and CDR2 is SMNVEV (reference sequence). The CDR3 sequence is CASSTQERGSTEAFF. The CDR3 coding sequence is TGTGCCAGCAGTACACAGGAACGGGGGAGCACTGAAGCTTTCTTT.

About this clonotype itself: As the CDR3 is not closed by the conserved phenylalanine or tryptophan, this likely results from a read error. The limits of the CDR3 on the DNA are not certain, so only TCRdb's listed CDR3 is given. The J gene is TRBJ2-1, the V gene TRBV18; the listed D gene, TRBD2, was not tested against the DNA. Germline V gene sequence: CDR1 KGHSH, CDR2 LQKENI. The CDR3 is made up of 17 amino acids, end residues included. The CDR3 protein is CASSPVDGEVCGYTFGS.

This chain connects TRBV6-1 to TRBJ2-3, with D uncertain. Per the germline V gene, CDR1 is MNHNS and CDR2 is SASEGT. Trimming removed 6 bases at V and 8 bases at J, with 12 bases between. CDR3 length: 12 residues. The CDR3 DNA reads as TGTGCCAGCAGACTTGGGGAAAGTACGCAGTATTTT. It encodes CASRLGESTQYF.

This clonotype was counted many times. The chain is built from TRBV18 and TRBJ1-1; 10 bases align to TRBD1. The junction had 7 bases not matched to a gene; V was cut back by 4 bases and J by 5 bases. Germline V gene data show CDR1 as KGHSH and CDR2 as LQKENI. The CDR3 contains 15 residues. CDR3 DNA sequence: TGTGCCAGCTCACTAAGGACAGGGGGTGGTACTGAAGCTTTCTTT. Amino acid sequence: CASSLRTGGGTEAFF. Full variable domain (outside the CDR3, taken from reference TRBV18 and TRBJ1-1): NAGVMQNPRHLVRRRGQEARLRCSPMKGHSHVYWYRQLPEEGLKFMVYLQKENIIDESGMPKERFSAEFPKEGPSILRIQQVVRGDSAAYFCASSLRTGGGTEAFFGQGTRLTVV.

The chain carries TRBV7-3 and TRBJ2-1, with unresolved D. This CDR3 comprises 17 residues. Germline V gene lookup returns CDR1 SGHTA and CDR2 FQGTGA. Trimming pared 2 bases from V and 2 bases from J, leaving 16 bases between. In nucleotides, the CDR3 is TGTGCCAGCAGCTTATCGGGCCTAACTCACCCCTACAATGAGCAGTTCTTC. Its translation is CASSLSGLTHPYNEQFF.

This clonotype was seen a few times. An end of the junction differs from the germline gene, which may be a read error. V gene TRBV7-4 combines with J gene TRBJ1-6, with a possible D match to TRBD1 (5 bases). Germline CDR1 reads SGHVT; CDR2 reads SQSDAQ. This CDR3 is 13 amino acids long. The CDR3 bases are TGTGCCAGCAGCTTAGTAGGGAAAGGGGAGCAGTACTTT. Translating gives CASSLVGKGEQYF.

This clonotype is termed medium-sized (0.01 to 0.1%). The chain carries TRBV7-2 and TRBJ2-1, with D possibly matching TRBD2 (5 bases). Germline-derived CDR1 and CDR2 are SGHTA and FQGNSA. Trimming stripped 5 bases from V and 5 bases from J, with 13 bases between. CDR3 length: 14 residues. This chain's CDR3 is CASSPRLGDNEQFF. The CDR3 DNA reads as TGTGCCAGCAGCCCCCGTTTGGGAGACAATGAGCAGTTCTTC.

As concerns this clonotype: One end of the junction is discordant with germline, which a read error may explain. This chain connects TRBV7-6 to TRBJ2-5; unclear D gene. The CDR3 is 14 amino acids. Germline V lookup: CDR1 SGHVS, CDR2 FNYEAQ. CDR3 residues: CASSLPHPISPLHF. CDR3 nucleotides: TGTGCCAGCAGCTTACCCCATCCGATTTCACCCCTCCACTTC.

This clonotype was found many times. The chain is built from TRBV6-6 and TRBJ2-2; TRBD1 might be the D (5 bases). The CDR3 runs to 16 residues. Germline loops: CDR1 MNHNY, CDR2 SVGAGI (reference sequence). V lost 2 bases, J lost 0 bases, and 10 bases lay in between. The CDR3 region is CASSYAGFANTGELFF. The CDR3 nucleotides are TGTGCCAGCAGTTACGCAGGGTTCGCGAACACCGGGGAGCTGTTTTTT.

The table lists this clonotype with a few counts. This chain joins TRBV7-6 and TRBJ2-7; unclear D gene. With 0 bases removed from V and 2 bases from J, the gap between germline ends came to 2 bases. This CDR3 is 12 amino acids long. Germline V CDR1 and CDR2: SGHVS, FNYEAQ. The CDR3 DNA follows: TGTGCCAGCAGCTTAGCGCCCTACGAGCAGTACTTC. Amino acids: CASSLAPYEQYF.

This chain joins TRBV12-3 or TRBV12-4 and TRBJ2-7; 14 positions agree with TRBD2. This CDR3 has 15 amino acids. Trimming took 6 bases from V and 7 from J; bases not matched to a gene: 8. The CDR3 here is CASSRTSGRYNEQYF. Written as DNA, the CDR3 is TGTGCCAGCAGCCGGACTAGCGGGAGGTACAATGAGCAGTACTTC.

The gene calls are TRBV6-2 or TRBV6-3 and TRBJ2-6; D is uncertain. V shed 5 bases and J shed 2 bases, with 7 bases lying between them. This CDR3 has 14 amino acids. Germline CDR1 reads MNHEY; CDR2 reads SVGEGT. CDR3 nucleotide sequence: TGTGCCAGCAGTGGTGCAGCTGGGGCCAACGTCCTGACTTTC. This sequence encodes CASSGAAGANVLTF.

This clonotype was seen repeatedly, ten times or more. V gene TRBV19 combines with J gene TRBJ2-1; 11 nucleotides agree with TRBD2. The CDR3 is 14 amino acids. V lost 8 bases and J lost 7; bases outside the gene matches: 7. Germline values: CDR1 LNHDA, CDR2 SQIVND (reference sequence). The CDR3 coding sequence is TGTGCCAGTGGGAGACTAGCGGGAATAAATGAGCAGTTCTTC. The encoded protein is CASGRLAGINEQFF. Using reference TRBV19 and TRBJ2-1 for the parts outside the CDR3, the full variable domain is DGGITQSPKYLFRKEGQNVTLSCEQNLNHDAMYWYRQDPGQGLRLIYYSQIVNDFQKGDIAEGYSVSREKKESFPLTVTSAQKNPTAFYLCASGRLAGINEQFFGPGTRLTVL.

The genes are TRBV12-3 or TRBV12-4 and TRBJ2-7; 7 bases are shared with TRBD1. The assigned J gene may be wrong: the sequence end matches TRBJ1-2 better. The CDR3 sequence is 13 residues long. CDR3: CASSFTGVDGYTF. DNA for the CDR3: TGTGCCAGCAGTTTCACAGGGGTGGATGGCTACACCTTC.

The V gene is TRBV7-9, the J gene TRBJ2-3, with 7 positions matching TRBD2. Trimming took 2 bases from V and 12 from J; bases not matched to a gene: 14. Germline-derived CDR1 and CDR2 are SEHNR and FQNEAQ (reference sequence). The CDR3 consists of 15 residues. CDR3 sequence (DNA): TGTGCCAGCAGCTTACAAGCGGGGATTCAAGAGACCCAGTATTTT. Protein product: CASSLQAGIQETQYF.

The chain links TRBV7-6 to TRBJ2-1, with D possibly being TRBD1 (5 bases). The better agreement between TRBJ2-7 and the DNA end casts doubt on the J call. CDR1 and CDR2 from the germline V gene are SGHVS and FNYEAQ. The CDR3 is made up of 17 amino acids. This CDR3 reads CASSLVGPFQGSYEQYF. The CDR3 DNA is TGTGCCAGCAGCTTAGTGGGCCCTTTTCAGGGTTCCTACGAGCAGTACTTC.

Concerning this clonotype: Its ends do not fully match the called genes, so a read error is possible. The chain links TRBV7-6 to TRBJ2-3; 8 positions match TRBD1. This CDR3 is 16 amino acids long. Germline CDR1 reads SGHVS; CDR2 reads FNYEAQ. The CDR3 reads CASSLARGPNTGELYF. Written as DNA, the CDR3 is TGTGCCAGCAGCTTAGCCAGGGGGCCAAACACCGGGGAGCTGTACTTC.

This clonotype occurred once. The V gene is TRBV7-9, the J gene TRBJ2-6; 8 nucleotides match TRBD2. The DNA end is more similar to TRBJ2-1, so the J call may be wrong. The germline CDR1 and CDR2 sequences are SEHNR and FQNEAQ (reference sequence). The length of the CDR3 is 18 residues. Here the CDR3 DNA reads TGTGCCAGCAGCCGCCTCCCAACACTAGCGGAAGACGGCCATGAGCAGTTCTTC. This sequence encodes CASSRLPTLAEDGHEQFF.

In this sample, this clonotype is medium-sized. The chain recombines TRBV11-2 with TRBJ2-5; the D gene could be TRBD1 or TRBD2 (5 bases each). Germline CDR1 and CDR2: SGHAT and FQNNGV. This CDR3 contains 16 residues. Trimming took off 1 base at V and 1 base at J, with 13 bases between the two ends. The CDR3 spells CASSLGPRGAQETQYF. The CDR3 bases are TGTGCCAGCAGCTTAGGCCCGAGGGGTGCCCAAGAGACCCAGTACTTC.

The chain couples TRBV9 to TRBJ2-5, with 9 nucleotides matching TRBD1. The J call is uncertain, as TRBJ2-1 better fits the DNA end. This CDR3 region has 15 residues. CDR1 and CDR2 from the germline V gene are SGDLS and YYNGEE. The CDR3 region is CASSVPPTGGDEQFF. CDR3 coding DNA: TGTGCCAGCAGCGTACCCCCCACAGGGGGCGATGAGCAGTTCTTC.

The chain carries TRBV7-4 and TRBJ1-4; a weak D match, TRBD1 (5 bases). The germline CDR1 and CDR2 sequences are SGHVT and SQSDAQ. The CDR3 runs 15 residues. The V end was cut by 2 bases, the J end by 8 bases, with 15 bases between. CDR3 sequence reads: CASSLRPGGGEKLFF. CDR3 sequence (DNA): TGTGCCAGCAGCTTACGGCCGGGCGGGGGAGAAAAACTGTTTTTT.

In its sample, this clonotype ranks as medium-sized. The genes are TRBV28 and TRBJ2-5; 7 bases match TRBD1. Unmatched junction bases numbered 9, after V lost 5 bases and J lost 0 bases. The CDR3 is 16 amino acids. The germline CDR1 and CDR2 sequences are MDHEN and SYDVKM. CDR3 DNA sequence: TGTGCCAGCAGTCCGAACCCGACAGGGTACCAAGAGACCCAGTACTTC. This gives the protein CASSPNPTGYQETQYF.

V usage is TRBV15 and J usage is TRBJ1-1; TRBD1 agrees at 10 bases. The germline CDR1 and CDR2 sequences are LNHNV and YYDKDF (reference sequence). The CDR3 consists of 17 residues. Trimming took 0 bases from V and 3 from J; bases not matched to a gene: 7. Here the CDR3 DNA reads TGTGCCACCAGCAGAGAAAGGACAGGGGGGGCGGACACTGAAGCTTTCTTT. Translation: CATSRERTGGADTEAFF.

This clonotype qualifies as medium-sized (0.01 to 0.1%). The chain carries TRBV28 and TRBJ2-7; D is unclear. Per the germline V gene, CDR1 is MDHEN and CDR2 is SYDVKM. V was shortened by 2 bases and J by 2 bases, with 10 bases between the two germline ends. The CDR3 covers 14 residues. This chain's CDR3 is CASSLRVRTYEQYF. CDR3 DNA: TGTGCCAGCAGTTTAAGGGTTAGAACCTACGAGCAGTACTTC.

This clonotype has a count of ten or more. It may be a read error: a sequence one base away is much more abundant. V and J are TRBV5-1 and TRBJ2-5; D is ambiguous. Trimming took 2 bases from V and 11 from J, leaving 19 bases between them. Germline lookup yields CDR1 SGHRS and CDR2 YFSETQ. The CDR3 contains 14 residues. The CDR3 sequence is CASSFFPDYNEQYF. The CDR3 DNA reads as TGCGCCAGCAGCTTTTTTCCGGATTACAATGAGCAGTACTTC.

The chain carries TRBV5-8 and TRBJ1-5, with 8 bases fitting TRBD1. The CDR3 has 14 residues. After removal of 0 bases from V and 6 bases from J, the junction contained 2 bases not matched to a gene. Germline V gives CDR1 SGHTS, CDR2 YDEGEE. The CDR3 loop is CASSLAGGGQPQHF. CDR3 sequence (DNA): TGTGCCAGCAGCTTGGCAGGGGGCGGTCAGCCCCAGCATTTT. The variable domain in full, completed from reference TRBV5-8 and TRBJ1-5, reads EAGVTQSPTHLIKTRGQQATLRCSPISGHTSVYWYQQALGLGLQFLLWYDEGEERNRGNFPPRFSGRQFPNYSSELNVNALELEDSALYLCASSLAGGGQPQHFGDGTRLSIL.

The chain recombines TRBV11-2 with TRBJ2-6; 9 positions agree with TRBD1. The J call may be in error: the DNA end matches TRBJ2-7 better. The V gene's germline CDR1 is SGHAT and CDR2 FQNNGV. This CDR3 is built from 14 residues. Written as DNA, the CDR3 is TGTGCCAGCAGCCAAGGGACAGGGTCATGGGAGCAGTACTTC. Its protein product is CASSQGTGSWEQYF.

This clonotype was seen only a few times. The genes are TRBV6-1 and TRBJ2-3; 8 positions agree with TRBD2. This CDR3 contains 15 residues. The ends lost 7 bases at V and 2 bases at J; junction bases unmatched: 8. From germline, CDR1 is MNHNS and CDR2 SASEGT. The CDR3 is CASIGLARHTDTQYF. As DNA, the CDR3 is TGTGCCAGCATAGGACTAGCTCGCCACACAGATACGCAGTATTTT.